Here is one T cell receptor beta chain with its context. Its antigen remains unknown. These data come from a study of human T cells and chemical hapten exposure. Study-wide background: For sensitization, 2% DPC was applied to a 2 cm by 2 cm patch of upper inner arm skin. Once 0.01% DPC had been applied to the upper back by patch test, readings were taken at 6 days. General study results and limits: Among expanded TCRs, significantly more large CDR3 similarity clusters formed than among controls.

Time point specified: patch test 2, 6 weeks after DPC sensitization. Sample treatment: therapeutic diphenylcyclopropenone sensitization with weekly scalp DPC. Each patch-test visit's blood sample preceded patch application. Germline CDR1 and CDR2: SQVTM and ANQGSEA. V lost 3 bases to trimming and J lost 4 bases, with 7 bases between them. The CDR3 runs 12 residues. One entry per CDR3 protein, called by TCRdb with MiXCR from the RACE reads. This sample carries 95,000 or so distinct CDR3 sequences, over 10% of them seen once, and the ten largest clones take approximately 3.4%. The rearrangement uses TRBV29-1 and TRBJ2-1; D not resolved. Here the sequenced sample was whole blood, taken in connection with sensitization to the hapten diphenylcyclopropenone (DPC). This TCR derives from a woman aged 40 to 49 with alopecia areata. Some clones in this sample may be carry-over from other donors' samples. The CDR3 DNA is TGCAGCGTTGATCCACAATACAATGAGCAGTTCTTC. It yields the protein CSVDPQYNEQFF.